Below are 23 T cell receptor beta chains sequenced from a single sample in a study of blood T cells in healthy people across ages (dated by TCRdb to 2014 to 2015). Library creation used 5' RACE. The run used an Illumina HiSeq 2500. A second PCR of 7 to 11 cycles was performed with a sample-barcoded 5' primer and a J-beta primer mix. Using fastp trimming at Q25 and MiXCR clonotype assembly, TCRdb reanalyzed the public sequencing data and kept in-frame beta chains. Rows with a matching CDR3 protein are joined into one entry that keeps the most common DNA and genes. This sample has some 900,000 distinct CDR3 sequences in its table, and 29% of those were observed once. 15% to 20% of the sample is held by the ten biggest clonotypes. The specimen was blood. Every receptor here comes from a woman of 80 years or more in good health.

This chain links TRBV3-1 with TRBJ2-1; 7 nucleotides agree with TRBD2. CDR1 and CDR2 (germline): LGHDT, YNNKEL (reference sequence). This CDR3 comprises 16 residues. With V trimmed by 3 bases and J by 2 bases, 7 bases remained unmatched. CDR3 nucleotide sequence: TGTGCCAGCAGCCAGGGGGGGGGACGACCCTACAATGAGCAGTTCTTC. It codes for CASSQGGGRPYNEQFF.

This clonotype has more than one count but fewer than ten. A read error is possible here, since a much larger clone lies one base away. V is TRBV5-1 and J is TRBJ2-1; tentatively, D is TRBD2 (6 bases). There are 14 residues in the CDR3. Trimming stripped 3 bases from V and 9 bases from J, with 16 bases between. Germline loops: CDR1 SGHRS, CDR2 YFSETQ. The CDR3 spells CASSWGGRESEQFF. The DNA for the CDR3 is TGCGCCAGCAGCTGGGGAGGCAGGGAGAGTGAGCAGTTCTTC.

For this clonotype: The junction and the germline gene differ at one end; a read error may be behind it. V is TRBV29-1 and J is TRBJ2-6, with D perhaps TRBD1 (5 bases). This CDR3 has 13 residues. Germline V gene sequence: CDR1 SQVTM, CDR2 ANQGSEA. The CDR3 reads CSVRISGANVLSF. In nucleotides, the CDR3 is TGCAGCGTTCGAATCTCTGGGGCCAACGTCCTGTCTTTC. Supplemented by reference TRBV29-1 and TRBJ2-6, the full variable domain reads SAVISQKPSRDICQRGTSLTIQCQVDSQVTMMFWYRQQPGQSLTLIATANQGSEATYESGFVIDKFPISRPNLTFSTLTVSNMSPEDSSIYLCSVRISGANVLSFGAGSRLTVL.

A remark on this clonotype: This may stem from a read error, because a much larger clone lies one nucleotide away. The chain recombines TRBV20-1 with TRBJ2-7; tentatively, D is TRBD1 (5 bases). Judging by the DNA end, TRBJ2-5 fits better; the J call may be wrong. The CDR3 totals 12 residues. Germline V gene data show CDR1 as DFQATT and CDR2 as SNEGSKA (reference sequence). The CDR3 coding sequence is TGCAGTGCTGGAAGAAGTAGGGGGACCCAGTACTTC. Translation: CSAGRSRGTQYF.

The chain couples TRBV7-9 to TRBJ1-3; D is ambiguous. V lost 5 bases to trimming and J lost 1 base, with 12 bases between them. CDR3 length: 15 amino acids. Per germline, CDR1 SEHNR and CDR2 FQNEAQ (reference sequence). The CDR3 DNA reads TGTGCCAGCAGCCCGTCGTCCCGATCTGGAAACACCATATATTTT. The encoded protein is CASSPSSRSGNTIYF.

This clonotype was picked up many times. J is TRBJ2-7 and V is TRBV27, with D uncertain. Germline V gene data show CDR1 as MNHEY and CDR2 as SMNVEV (reference sequence). The V and J ends lost 6 bases and 6 bases respectively, with 18 bases between them. The CDR3 loop spans 14 amino acids. CDR3 sequence: CASSLTTAQAEQYF. The DNA for the CDR3 is TGTGCCAGCAGCTTAACAACAGCCCAGGCCGAGCAGTACTTC.

The V call is TRBV12-3 or TRBV12-4, the J call TRBJ2-1, with 10 bases that match TRBD1. CDR3 length: 14 amino acids. Germline trimming cut 7 bases from V and 7 bases from J; bases unmatched to any gene: 7. The chain's CDR3 is CASTRQDRGNEQFF. Written as DNA, the CDR3 is TGTGCCAGCACCCGGCAGGACAGGGGGAATGAGCAGTTCTTC.

There are many counts of this clonotype. V is TRBV11-3 and J is TRBJ2-1, with a possible D match to TRBD2 (6 bases). The CDR3 sequence is 15 residues long. Germline V gene sequence: CDR1 SGHNT, CDR2 YENEEA. V was clipped by 5 bases and J by 6 bases, with 17 bases between them. CDR3 in DNA: TGTGCCAGCAGCCCCATGGGGGGACTGACCAATGAGCAGTTCTTC. Encoded protein: CASSPMGGLTNEQFF.

This clonotype showed up many times. The V call is TRBV20-1, the J call TRBJ2-1; 15 bases match TRBD2. This CDR3 spans 14 amino acids. Germline V gene lookup returns CDR1 DFQATT and CDR2 SNEGSKA (reference sequence). Trimming removed 2 bases from V and 12 bases from J; junction bases left unmatched: 5. The chain's CDR3 is CSARTGTSGGRQFF. The DNA of the CDR3 is TGCAGTGCTAGAACCGGGACTAGCGGGGGGCGGCAGTTCTTC.

In its sample, this clonotype was seen once. Sequence at one end of the junction differs from germline and may be a read error. This chain connects TRBV7-9 to TRBJ1-2; no reliable D call. CDR1 and CDR2 (germline): SEHNR, FQNEAQ (reference sequence). CDR3 size: 12 residues. The DNA for the CDR3 is TGTGCCTGCAGCTTGCATAACTATGGCTACACCTTC. Protein sequence: CACSLHNYGYTF.

This clonotype turned up a few times. The junction shows a germline mismatch at one end, possibly a read error. The chain employs TRBV3-1 and TRBJ1-1; unclear D gene. The CDR3 sequence is 14 residues long. Germline V gives CDR1 LGHDT, CDR2 YNNKEL (reference sequence). The CDR3 DNA reads TGTGCCAGCAGACAAGGATCGTCCAACACTGAAGCTTTCTTT. Its translation is CASRQGSSNTEAFF.

The CDR3, as DNA: TGCGCCAGCAGTGGCCGGGACCAAACGGGCTATGGCTACACCTTC. Protein sequence: CASSGRDQTGYGYTF. J is TRBJ1-2 and V is TRBV10-2; maybe TRBD1 (5 bases). Trimming took 4 bases from V and 4 from J, leaving 16 bases between them. Looked up from germline, CDR1 is WSHSY and CDR2 is SAAADI. The CDR3 contains 15 residues.

This clonotype has ten or more counts. The chain joins TRBV7-2 to TRBJ2-1; D uncertain. V gave up 5 bases and J gave up 6 bases, with 5 bases separating them. Germline-derived CDR1 and CDR2 are SGHTA and FQGNSA. The CDR3 spans 11 residues. CDR3 residues: CASSQPNEQFF. The CDR3 nucleotides are TGTGCCAGCAGCCAGCCCAATGAGCAGTTCTTC.

As concerns this clonotype: A read error is possible here, since a much larger clone lies one base away. This rearrangement joins TRBV28 to TRBJ2-1; TRBD2 matches 7 bases. J was trimmed by 0 bases and V by 5 bases; bases with no gene match: 7. Germline CDR1 is MDHEN and CDR2 is SYDVKM. This CDR3 comprises 16 residues. CDR3 bases: TGTGCCAGCAGTGTAGCCCGGACTAGCTCCTACAATGAGCAGTTCTTC. Its protein is CASSVARTSSYNEQFF.

Many counts were recorded for this clonotype. The genes are TRBV6-2 or TRBV6-3 and TRBJ1-2; weak D call: TRBD1 (5 bases). This CDR3 is built from 12 residues. CDR1 is MNHEY and CDR2 is SVGEGT in the germline V gene. V was pared by 3 bases and J by 7 bases, with 9 bases between. The CDR3 is CASSYEGTGYTF. The CDR3 coding sequence is TGTGCCAGCAGTTATGAAGGGACTGGCTACACCTTC.

In the case of this clonotype: At one end, the junction sequence differs from germline, possibly due to a read error. V usage is TRBV28 and J usage is TRBJ2-5; 7 nucleotides match TRBD1. This CDR3 comprises 13 residues. The germline V gene has CDR1 MDHEN and CDR2 SYDVKM. CDR3 nucleotide sequence: TGTGCCAGCCGGACAGGAACCCAAGAGACCCGGTACTTC. Translating it yields CASRTGTQETRYF.

This clonotype showed up just once. The germline gene is not matched at one end of the junction; a read error may be the cause. The rearrangement uses TRBV2 and TRBJ1-6, with TRBD1 identical over 10 bases. The germline CDR1 and CDR2 sequences are SNHLY and FYNNEI. The CDR3 loop spans 14 amino acids. The CDR3 is CASWRDRGGSPRHF. The DNA of the CDR3 is TGTGCCAGTTGGCGGGACAGGGGAGGTTCACCCCGCCACTTT.

Many counts were recorded for this clonotype. The J gene is TRBJ2-6, the V gene TRBV5-1; the D gene is possibly TRBD2 (6 bases). Germline assignment: CDR1 SGHRS and CDR2 YFSETQ. Trimming stripped 0 bases from V and 4 bases from J, with 11 bases between. The CDR3 runs 16 residues. CDR3 sequence: CASSLAGGTGANVLTF. As DNA, the CDR3 is TGCGCCAGCAGCTTGGCGGGCGGGACGGGGGCCAACGTCCTGACTTTC.

This clonotype was counted between two and nine times. The gene calls are TRBV6-2 or TRBV6-3 and TRBJ2-7; 12 bases map to TRBD2. With 6 bases clipped from V and 10 bases from J, the junction kept 4 bases outside the gene matches. Germline V gives CDR1 MNHEY, CDR2 SVGEGT. The length of the CDR3 is 12 residues. As DNA, the CDR3 is TGTGCCAGCAGATCTAGCGGGGGGGAACAGTACTTC. This codes for CASRSSGGEQYF.

With regard to this clonotype: This may arise from a read error, as a much more abundant clone is one base away. The CDR3 DNA reads TGTGCCAGCAGCGTAGGGGTTGCGGGGGGGCAAGGGACCCAGTACTTC. Translated: CASSVGVAGGQGTQYF. The chain employs TRBV9 and TRBJ2-5; 9 nucleotides agree with TRBD2. CDR3 length equals 16 residues. The germline gives CDR1 SGDLS, CDR2 YYNGEE. Filled out from reference TRBV9 and TRBJ2-5, the complete variable domain reads DSGVTQTPKHLITATGQRVTLRCSPRSGDLSVYWYQQSLDQGLQFLIQYYNGEERAKGNILERFSAQQFPDLHSELNLSSLELGDSALYFCASSVGVAGGQGTQYFGPGTRLLVL.

This chain links TRBV20-1 with TRBJ2-7; 11 positions match TRBD2. Per germline, CDR1 DFQATT and CDR2 SNEGSKA (reference sequence). The CDR3 covers 14 residues. With 5 bases clipped from V and 1 base from J, the junction kept 4 bases outside the gene matches. This CDR3 is CSAEGLAESYEQYF. DNA for the CDR3: TGCAGTGCTGAGGGACTAGCGGAGTCCTACGAGCAGTACTTC.

This chain joins TRBV6-1 and TRBJ1-1; maybe TRBD1 (6 bases). V shed 7 bases and J shed 7 bases, with 25 bases lying between them. This CDR3 spans 16 amino acids. Germline loops: CDR1 MNHNS, CDR2 SASEGT. CDR3: CASKGVEGRHRVEAFF. The CDR3 nucleotides read TGTGCCAGCAAAGGGGTGGAGGGGAGGCACAGGGTTGAAGCTTTCTTT.

This clonotype was counted between two and nine times. The rearrangement uses TRBV6-1 and TRBJ2-3, with 11 bases fitting TRBD2. V lost 0 bases, J lost 3 bases, and 5 bases stayed unmatched. The CDR3 spans 17 residues. Germline CDR1 is MNHNS and CDR2 is SASEGT. CDR3 sequence reads: CASSEARSSGGTDTQYF. The CDR3 DNA is TGTGCCAGCAGTGAAGCGCGCTCTAGCGGGGGGACAGATACGCAGTATTTT.